Listed below are T cell receptor beta chains from one sample, sequenced in a study of T cells in Graves' hyperthyroidism and ophthalmopathy. Using its own MiXCR run on the multiplex PCR reads, TCRdb lists one record per CDR3 protein. The sample records around 520,000 distinct CDR3 sequences, about 24% being singletons. Source material: blood. Receptors originate from a woman in her 30s with Graves' ophthalmopathy. CDR3s include the opening cysteine and the closing phenylalanine or tryptophan. The order of the fields is D gene, V gene, J gene, clone size, CDR3 DNA, CDR3 protein. A D gene is named only where the DNA matches it firmly. Expanded clones get a size class; other rows say once, few or many, or leave the size out.

-	TRBV6-2/TRBV6-3	TRBJ2-7	many	TGTGCCAGCAGAGACGAGACAGGCCTCTACGAGCAGTACTTC	CASRDETGLYEQYF
TRBD1	TRBV11-2	TRBJ2-7	-	TGTGCCAGCAGCTCATACAGGGGGCCGGGGGAGCAGTACTTC	CASSSYRGPGEQYF
-	TRBV27	TRBJ2-7	many	TGTGCCAGCAGTTTATTTGACAGGATGTACGAGCAGTACTTC	CASSLFDRMYEQYF
-	TRBV19	TRBJ2-2	many	TGTGCCAGTTCTCGGGACGACACGAACACCGGGGAGCTGTTTTTT	CASSRDDTNTGELFF
TRBD2	TRBV7-2	TRBJ2-5	many	TGTGCCAGCAGCTTAGTCGGGGGGGCGAATCAAGAGACCCAGTACTTC	CASSLVGGANQETQYF
-	TRBV20-1	TRBJ1-2	many	TGCAGTGCTAGGACGGACTATGGCTACACCTTC	CSARTDYGYTF
-	TRBV12-3/TRBV12-4	TRBJ2-7	few	TGTGCCAGCAGTCCCGCTGCGTATAGGGGCAGGCCGCACGAGCAGTACTTC	CASSPAAYRGRPHEQYF
TRBD1	TRBV10-3	TRBJ1-2	many	TGTGCCATCAGTGACACGACAGGGTACGGCTACACCTTC	CAISDTTGYGYTF
-	TRBV9	TRBJ1-3	few	TGTGCCAGCAGCGCGGACAGTTACTCTGGAAACACCATATATTTT	CASSADSYSGNTIYF
TRBD1	TRBV27	TRBJ2-2	many	TGTGCCAGCAGTGCGGACAGGGCTTACACCGGGGAGCTGTTTTTT	CASSADRAYTGELFF
-	TRBV6-1	TRBJ2-6	many	TGTGCCAGCAGTGGTTTAGGCTCTGGGGCCAACGTCCTGACTTTC	CASSGLGSGANVLTF
-	TRBV30	TRBJ1-2	many	TGTGCCTGGAGTGGGAATCTTTATGGCTACACCTTC	CAWSGNLYGYTF
TRBD1	TRBV10-3	TRBJ2-5	many	TGTGCCATCAGTGAGCGTACAGGGGCAGAGACCCAGTACTTC	CAISERTGAETQYF
-	TRBV2	TRBJ2-7	many	TGTGCCAGCAGGTCTGGGTCCGAGCAGTACTTC	CASRSGSEQYF
-	TRBV9	TRBJ2-6	many	TGTGCCAGCAGCGCGGGCGGGGCTGGGGCCAACGTCCTGACTTTC	CASSAGGAGANVLTF
TRBD1	TRBV5-1	TRBJ2-7	many	TGCGCCAGCAGCTTGCGCGGGACAGGACGTCAGCAAACCTACGAGCAGTACTTC	CASSLRGTGRQQTYEQYF
-	TRBV6-2/TRBV6-3	TRBJ2-2	many	TGTGCCAGCAGTCGGGCGGGACAGAACACCGGGGAGCTGTTTTTT	CASSRAGQNTGELFF